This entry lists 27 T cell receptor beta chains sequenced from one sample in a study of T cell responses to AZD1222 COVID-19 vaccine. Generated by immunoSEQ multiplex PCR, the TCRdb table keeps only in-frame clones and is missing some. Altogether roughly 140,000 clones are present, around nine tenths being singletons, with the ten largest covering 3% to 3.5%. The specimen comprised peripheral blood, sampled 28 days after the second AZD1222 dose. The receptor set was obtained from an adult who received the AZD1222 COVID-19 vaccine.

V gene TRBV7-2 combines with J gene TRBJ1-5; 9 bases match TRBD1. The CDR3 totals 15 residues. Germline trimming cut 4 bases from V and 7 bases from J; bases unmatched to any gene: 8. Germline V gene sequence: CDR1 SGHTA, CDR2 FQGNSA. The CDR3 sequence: CASSSGTGTGQPQHF. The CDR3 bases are TGTGCCAGCAGCTCCGGGACAGGGACCGGGCAGCCCCAGCATTTT. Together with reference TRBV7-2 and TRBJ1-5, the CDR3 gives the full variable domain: GAGVSQSPSNKVTEKGKDVELRCDPISGHTALYWYRQSLGQGLEFLIYFQGNSAPDKSGLPSDRFSAERTGGSVSTLTIQRTQQEDSAVYLCASSSGTGTGQPQHFGDGTRLSIL.

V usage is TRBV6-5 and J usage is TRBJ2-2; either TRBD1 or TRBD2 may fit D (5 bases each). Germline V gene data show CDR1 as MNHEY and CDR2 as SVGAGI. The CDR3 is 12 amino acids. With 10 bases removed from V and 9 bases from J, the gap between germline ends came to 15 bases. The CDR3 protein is CATQAGARELFF. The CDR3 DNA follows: TGTGCCACCCAGGCCGGGGCGAGGGAGCTGTTTTTT.

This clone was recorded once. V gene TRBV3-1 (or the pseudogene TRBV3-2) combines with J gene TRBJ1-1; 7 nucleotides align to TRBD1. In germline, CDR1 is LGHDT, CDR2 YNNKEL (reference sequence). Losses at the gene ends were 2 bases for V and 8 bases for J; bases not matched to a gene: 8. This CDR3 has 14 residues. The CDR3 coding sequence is TGTGCCAGCAGCCAAAGTTCCAACAGGGGAGAAGCTTTCTTT. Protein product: CASSQSSNRGEAFF.

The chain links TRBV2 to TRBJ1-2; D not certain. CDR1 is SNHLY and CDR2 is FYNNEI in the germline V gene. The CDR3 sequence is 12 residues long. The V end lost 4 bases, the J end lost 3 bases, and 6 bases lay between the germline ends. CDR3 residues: CASSGDDYGYTF. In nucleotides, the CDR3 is TGTGCCAGCAGTGGTGATGACTATGGCTACACCTTC. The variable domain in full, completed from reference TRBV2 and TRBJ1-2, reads EPEVTQTPSHQVTQMGQEVILRCVPISNHLYFYWYRQILGQKVEFLVSFYNNEISEKSEIFDDQFSVERPDGSNFTLKIRSTKLEDSAMYFCASSGDDYGYTFGSGTRLTVV.

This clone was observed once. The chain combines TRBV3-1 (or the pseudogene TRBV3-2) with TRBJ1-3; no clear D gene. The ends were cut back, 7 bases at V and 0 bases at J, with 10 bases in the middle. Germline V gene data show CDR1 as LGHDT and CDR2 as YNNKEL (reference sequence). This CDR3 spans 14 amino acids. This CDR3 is CASTPPVSGNTIYF. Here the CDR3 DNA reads TGTGCCAGCACCCCCCCGGTCTCTGGAAACACCATATATTTT.

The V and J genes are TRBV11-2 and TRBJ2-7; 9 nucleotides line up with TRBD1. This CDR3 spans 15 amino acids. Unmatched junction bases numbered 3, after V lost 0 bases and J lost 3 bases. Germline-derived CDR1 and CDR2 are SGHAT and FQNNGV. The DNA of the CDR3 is TGTGCCAGCAGCTTAGAGGGACAGGGATACTACGAGCAGTACTTC. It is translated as CASSLEGQGYYEQYF.

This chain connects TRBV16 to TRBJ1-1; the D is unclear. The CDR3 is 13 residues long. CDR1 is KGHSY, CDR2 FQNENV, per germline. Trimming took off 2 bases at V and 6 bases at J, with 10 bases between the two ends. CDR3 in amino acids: CASSQERPSEAFF. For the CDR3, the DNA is TGTGCCAGCAGCCAAGAAAGGCCCTCTGAAGCTTTCTTT.

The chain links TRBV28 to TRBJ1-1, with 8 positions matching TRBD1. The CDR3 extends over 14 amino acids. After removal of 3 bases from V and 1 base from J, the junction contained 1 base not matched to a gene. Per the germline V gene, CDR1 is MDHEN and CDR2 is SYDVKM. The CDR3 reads CASSLGQENTEAFF. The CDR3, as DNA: TGTGCCAGCAGTTTGGGACAGGAGAACACTGAAGCTTTCTTT. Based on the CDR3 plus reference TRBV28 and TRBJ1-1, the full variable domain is DVKVTQSSRYLVKRTGEKVFLECVQDMDHENMFWYRQDPGLGLRLIYFSYDVKMKEKGDIPEGYSVSREKKERFSLILESASTNQTSMYLCASSLGQENTEAFFGQGTRLTVV.

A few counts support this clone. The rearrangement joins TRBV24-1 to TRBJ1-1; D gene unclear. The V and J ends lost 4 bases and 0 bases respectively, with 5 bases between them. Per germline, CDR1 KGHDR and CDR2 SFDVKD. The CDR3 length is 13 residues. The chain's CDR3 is CATSDRMNTEAFF. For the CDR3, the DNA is TGTGCCACCAGTGACAGGATGAACACTGAAGCTTTCTTT.

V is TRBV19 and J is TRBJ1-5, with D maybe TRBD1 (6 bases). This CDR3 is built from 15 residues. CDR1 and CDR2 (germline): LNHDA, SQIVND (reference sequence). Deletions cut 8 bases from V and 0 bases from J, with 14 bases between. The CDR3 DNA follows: TGTGCCAGTTATCGGACAGCCGGTAGCAATCAGCCCCAGCATTTT. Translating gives CASYRTAGSNQPQHF.

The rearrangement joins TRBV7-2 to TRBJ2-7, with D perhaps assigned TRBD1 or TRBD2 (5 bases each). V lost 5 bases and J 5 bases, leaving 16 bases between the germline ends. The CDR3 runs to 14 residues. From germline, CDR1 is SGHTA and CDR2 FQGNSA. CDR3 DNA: TGTGCCAGCAGCCCCTTAGTGGGGACGAACGAGCAGTACTTC. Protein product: CASSPLVGTNEQYF.

As DNA, the CDR3 is TGTGCCAGTAGTATCATGGCAGGGGTTCAGAAAATTTTAGCCAAAAACATTCAGTACTTC. Its protein is CASSIMAGVQKILAKNIQYF. The chain joins TRBV19 to TRBJ2-4; TRBD1 is a possible D gene (6 bases). Trimming removed 3 bases at V and 0 bases at J, with 24 bases between. The CDR3 consists of 20 residues. From germline, CDR1 is LNHDA and CDR2 SQIVND (reference sequence).

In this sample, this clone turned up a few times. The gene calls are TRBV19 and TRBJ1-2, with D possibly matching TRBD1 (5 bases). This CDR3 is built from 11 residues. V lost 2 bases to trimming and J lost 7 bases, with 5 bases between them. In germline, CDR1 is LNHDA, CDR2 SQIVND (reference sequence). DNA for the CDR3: TGTGCCAGTAGTATACAGGGTGGCTACACCTTC. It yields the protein CASSIQGGYTF.

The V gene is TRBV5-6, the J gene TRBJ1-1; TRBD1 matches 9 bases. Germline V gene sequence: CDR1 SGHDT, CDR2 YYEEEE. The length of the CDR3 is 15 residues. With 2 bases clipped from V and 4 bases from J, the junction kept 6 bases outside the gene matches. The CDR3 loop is CASSFGTGYLTEAFF. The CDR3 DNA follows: TGTGCCAGCAGCTTCGGGACAGGGTACCTCACTGAAGCTTTCTTT.

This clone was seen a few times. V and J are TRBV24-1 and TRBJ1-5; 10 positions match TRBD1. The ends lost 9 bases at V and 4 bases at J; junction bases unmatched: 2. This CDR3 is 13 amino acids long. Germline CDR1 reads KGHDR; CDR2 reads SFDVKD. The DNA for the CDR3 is TGTGCCACCGGGGGACAGGGGAATCAGCCCCAGCATTTT. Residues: CATGGQGNQPQHF.

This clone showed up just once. DNA of the CDR3: TGTGCCGGGCAGGGAACGTCGTATGGAAACACCATATATTTT. Its protein is CAGQGTSYGNTIYF. The chain employs TRBV6-5 and TRBJ1-3, with D perhaps TRBD1 (5 bases). There are 14 residues in the CDR3. The V gene's germline CDR1 is MNHEY and CDR2 SVGAGI. V lost 11 bases to trimming and J lost 3 bases, with 17 bases between them.

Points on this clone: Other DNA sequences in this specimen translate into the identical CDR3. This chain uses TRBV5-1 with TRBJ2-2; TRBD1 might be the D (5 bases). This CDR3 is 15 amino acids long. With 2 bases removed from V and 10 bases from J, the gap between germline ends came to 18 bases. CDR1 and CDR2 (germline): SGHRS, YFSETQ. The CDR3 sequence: CASSFLGVGEEELFF. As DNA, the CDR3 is TGCGCCAGCAGCTTTCTAGGGGTAGGAGAGGAGGAGCTGTTTTTT. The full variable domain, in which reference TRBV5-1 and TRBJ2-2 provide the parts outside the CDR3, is KAGVTQTPRYLIKTRGQQVTLSCSPISGHRSVSWYQQTPGQGLQFLFEYFSETQRNKGNFPGRFSGRQFSNSRSEMNVSTLELGDSALYLCASSFLGVGEEELFFGEGSRLTVL.

Written as DNA, the CDR3 is TGTGCCAGCGGCAGGGGGTCCTACGAGCAGTACTTC. It is translated as CASGRGSYEQYF. This chain joins TRBV28 and TRBJ2-7, with 7 bases fitting TRBD1. The CDR3 has 12 residues. Per the germline V gene, CDR1 is MDHEN and CDR2 is SYDVKM. Trimming at V came to 8 bases and at J to 1 base, leaving 2 bases not matched to a gene.

CDR3 in amino acids: CASKYQGRGPEQFF. The CDR3 DNA follows: TGTGCCAGCAAGTATCAGGGGAGGGGCCCCGAGCAGTTCTTC. The V call is TRBV27, the J call TRBJ2-1, with TRBD2 as a possible D gene (7 bases). The V end was cut by 7 bases, the J end by 10 bases, with 20 bases between. Germline loops: CDR1 MNHEY, CDR2 SMNVEV (reference sequence). This CDR3 has 14 amino acids.

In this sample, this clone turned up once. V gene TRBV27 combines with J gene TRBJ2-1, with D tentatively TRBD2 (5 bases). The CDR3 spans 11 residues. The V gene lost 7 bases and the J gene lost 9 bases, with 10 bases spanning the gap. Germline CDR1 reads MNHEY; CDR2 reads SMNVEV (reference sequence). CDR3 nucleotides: TGTGCCAGCACCGTCCGGGGTGAGCAGTTCTTC. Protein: CASTVRGEQFF.

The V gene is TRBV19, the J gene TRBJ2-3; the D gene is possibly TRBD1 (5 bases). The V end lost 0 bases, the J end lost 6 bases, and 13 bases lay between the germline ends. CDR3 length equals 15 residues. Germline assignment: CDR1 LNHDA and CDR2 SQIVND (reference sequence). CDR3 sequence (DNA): TGTGCCAGTAGTATAGATATAGCCAGGGCGGATACGCAGTATTTT. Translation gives CASSIDIARADTQYF.

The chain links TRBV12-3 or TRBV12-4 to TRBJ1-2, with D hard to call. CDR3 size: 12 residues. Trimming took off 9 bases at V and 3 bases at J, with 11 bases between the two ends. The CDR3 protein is CASGLQYYGYTF. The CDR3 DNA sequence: TGTGCCAGTGGGCTGCAGTACTATGGCTACACCTTC.

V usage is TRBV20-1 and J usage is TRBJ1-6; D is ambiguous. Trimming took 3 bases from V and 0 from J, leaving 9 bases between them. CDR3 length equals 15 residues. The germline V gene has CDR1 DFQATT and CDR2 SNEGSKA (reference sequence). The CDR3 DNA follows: TGCAGTGCTAGTATTCCGAGCTCCTATAATTCACCCCTCCACTTT. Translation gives CSASIPSSYNSPLHF.

CDR3 loop: CASSQELEQPQHF. CDR3 bases: TGTGCCAGCAGCCAAGAGCTGGAACAGCCCCAGCATTTT. The chain joins TRBV4-2 to TRBJ1-5; D is unclear. Looked up from germline, CDR1 is LGHNA and CDR2 is YNFKEQ. Trimming left V 0 bases short and J 7 bases short, with 7 bases between. The CDR3 has 13 residues.

The CDR3 region is CASSALQGNTIYF. CDR3 sequence (DNA): TGTGCCAGCAGCGCACTCCAGGGAAACACCATATATTTT. The rearrangement uses TRBV11-2 and TRBJ1-3; D call uncertain. V was clipped by 5 bases and J by 4 bases, with 9 bases between them. The length of the CDR3 is 13 residues. Germline V lookup: CDR1 SGHAT, CDR2 FQNNGV.

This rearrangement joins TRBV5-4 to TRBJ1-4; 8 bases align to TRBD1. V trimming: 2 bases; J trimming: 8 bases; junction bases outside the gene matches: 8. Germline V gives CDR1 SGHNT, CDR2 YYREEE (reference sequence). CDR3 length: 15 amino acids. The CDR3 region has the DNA TGTGCCAGCAGCTTCAGGGGGCCCAGGGCAGAAAAACTGTTTTTT. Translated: CASSFRGPRAEKLFF.

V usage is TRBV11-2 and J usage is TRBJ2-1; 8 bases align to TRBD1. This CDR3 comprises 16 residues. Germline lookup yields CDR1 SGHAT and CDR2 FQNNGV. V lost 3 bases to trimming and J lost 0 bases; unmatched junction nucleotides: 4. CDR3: CASSLGTGNSYNEQFF. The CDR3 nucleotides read TGTGCCAGCAGCTTGGGGACAGGAAACTCCTACAATGAGCAGTTCTTC. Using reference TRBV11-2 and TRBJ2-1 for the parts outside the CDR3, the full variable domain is EAGVAQSPRYKIIEKRQSVAFWCNPISGHATLYWYQQILGQGPKLLIQFQNNGVVDDSQLPKDRFSAERLKGVDSTLKIQPAKLEDSAVYLCASSLGTGNSYNEQFFGPGTRLTVL.